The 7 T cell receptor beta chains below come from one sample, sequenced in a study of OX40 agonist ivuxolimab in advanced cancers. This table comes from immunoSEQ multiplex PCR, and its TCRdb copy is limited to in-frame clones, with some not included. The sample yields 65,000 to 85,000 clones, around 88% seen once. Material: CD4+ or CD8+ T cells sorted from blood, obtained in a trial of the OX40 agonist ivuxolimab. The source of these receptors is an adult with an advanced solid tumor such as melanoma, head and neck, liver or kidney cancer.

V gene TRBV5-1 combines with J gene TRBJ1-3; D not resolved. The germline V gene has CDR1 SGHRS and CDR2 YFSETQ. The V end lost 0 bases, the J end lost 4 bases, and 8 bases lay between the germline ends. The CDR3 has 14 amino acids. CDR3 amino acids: CASSLGGSGNTIYF. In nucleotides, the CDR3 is TGCGCCAGCAGCTTGGGGGGATCAGGAAACACCATATATTTT.

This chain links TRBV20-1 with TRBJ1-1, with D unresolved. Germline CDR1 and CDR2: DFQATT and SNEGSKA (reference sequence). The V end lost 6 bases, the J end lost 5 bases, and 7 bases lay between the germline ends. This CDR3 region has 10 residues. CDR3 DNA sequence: TGCAGTGCCGAGAGAACTGAAGCTTTCTTT. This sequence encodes CSAERTEAFF.

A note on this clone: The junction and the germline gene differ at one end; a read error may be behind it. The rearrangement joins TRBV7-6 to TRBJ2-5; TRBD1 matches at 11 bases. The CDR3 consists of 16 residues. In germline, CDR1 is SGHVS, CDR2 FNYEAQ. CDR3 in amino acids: CASSVAPGQGGETQYF. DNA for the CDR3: TGTGCCAGCAGCGTAGCCCCGGGACAGGGGGGCGAGACCCAGTACTTC.

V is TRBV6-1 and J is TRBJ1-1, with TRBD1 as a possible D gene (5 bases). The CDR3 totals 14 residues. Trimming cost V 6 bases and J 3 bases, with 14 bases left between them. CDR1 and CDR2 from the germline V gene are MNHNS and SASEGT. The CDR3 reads CASSPFGGDTEAFF. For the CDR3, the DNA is TGTGCCAGCAGCCCCTTCGGGGGTGACACTGAAGCTTTCTTT.

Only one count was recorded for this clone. In DNA, the CDR3 is TGTGCCAGCACTCCCCCCTGGACAGAGGCCTACGAGCAGTACTTC. Translation: CASTPPWTEAYEQYF. The J gene is TRBJ2-7, the V gene TRBV6-1; weak D call: TRBD1 (6 bases). The CDR3 is made up of 15 amino acids. Germline-derived CDR1 and CDR2 are MNHNS and SASEGT. Deletions cut 7 bases from V and 2 bases from J, with 18 bases between.

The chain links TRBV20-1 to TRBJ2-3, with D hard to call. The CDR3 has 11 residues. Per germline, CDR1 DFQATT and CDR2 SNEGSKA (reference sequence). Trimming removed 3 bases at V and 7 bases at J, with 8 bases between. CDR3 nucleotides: TGCAGTGCTAGCGCACTGAATACGCAGTATTTT. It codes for CSASALNTQYF.

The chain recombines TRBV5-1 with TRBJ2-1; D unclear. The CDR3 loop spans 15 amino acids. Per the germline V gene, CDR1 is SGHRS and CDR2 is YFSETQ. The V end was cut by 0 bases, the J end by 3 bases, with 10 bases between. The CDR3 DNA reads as TGCGCCAGCAGCTTGGAGGTCCAAAACTACAATGAGCAGTTCTTC. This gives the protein CASSLEVQNYNEQFF.